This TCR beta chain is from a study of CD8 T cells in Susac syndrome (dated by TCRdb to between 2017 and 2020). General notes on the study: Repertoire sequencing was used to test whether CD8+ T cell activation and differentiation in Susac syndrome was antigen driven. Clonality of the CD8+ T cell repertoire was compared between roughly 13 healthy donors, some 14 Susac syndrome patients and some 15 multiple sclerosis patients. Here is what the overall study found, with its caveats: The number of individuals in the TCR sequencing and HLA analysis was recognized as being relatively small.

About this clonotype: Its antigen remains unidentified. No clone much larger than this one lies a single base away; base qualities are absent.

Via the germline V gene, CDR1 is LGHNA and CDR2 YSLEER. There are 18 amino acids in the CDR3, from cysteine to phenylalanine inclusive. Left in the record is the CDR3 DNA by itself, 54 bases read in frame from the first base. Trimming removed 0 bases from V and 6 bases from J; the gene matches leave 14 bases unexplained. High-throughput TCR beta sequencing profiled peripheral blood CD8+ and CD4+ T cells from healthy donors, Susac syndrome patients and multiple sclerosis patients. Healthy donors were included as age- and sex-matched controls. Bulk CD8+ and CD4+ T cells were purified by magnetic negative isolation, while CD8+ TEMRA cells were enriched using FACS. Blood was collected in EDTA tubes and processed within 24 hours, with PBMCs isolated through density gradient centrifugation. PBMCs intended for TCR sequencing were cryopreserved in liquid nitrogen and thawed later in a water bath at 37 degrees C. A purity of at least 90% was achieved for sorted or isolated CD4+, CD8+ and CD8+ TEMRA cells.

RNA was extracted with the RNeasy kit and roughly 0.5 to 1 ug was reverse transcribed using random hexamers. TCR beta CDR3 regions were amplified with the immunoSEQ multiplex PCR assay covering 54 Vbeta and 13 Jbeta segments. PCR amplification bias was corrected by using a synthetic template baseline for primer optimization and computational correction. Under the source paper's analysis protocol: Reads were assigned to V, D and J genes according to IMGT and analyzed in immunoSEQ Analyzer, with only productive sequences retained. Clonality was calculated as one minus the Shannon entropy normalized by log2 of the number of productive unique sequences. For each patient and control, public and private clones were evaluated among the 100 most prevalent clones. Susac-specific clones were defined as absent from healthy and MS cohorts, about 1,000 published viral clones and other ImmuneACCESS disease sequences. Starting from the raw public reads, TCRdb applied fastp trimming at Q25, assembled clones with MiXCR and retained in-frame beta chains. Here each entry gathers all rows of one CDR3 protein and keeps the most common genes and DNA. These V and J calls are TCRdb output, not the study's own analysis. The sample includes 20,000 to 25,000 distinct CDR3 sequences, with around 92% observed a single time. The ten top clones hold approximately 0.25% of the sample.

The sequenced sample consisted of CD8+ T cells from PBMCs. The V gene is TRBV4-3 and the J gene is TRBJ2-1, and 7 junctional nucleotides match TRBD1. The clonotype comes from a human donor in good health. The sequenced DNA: TGCGCCAGCAGCCAAGATGGTCCTGGGACAGTAGCCTTCAATGAGCAGTTCTTC. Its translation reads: CASSQDGPGTVAFNEQFF.